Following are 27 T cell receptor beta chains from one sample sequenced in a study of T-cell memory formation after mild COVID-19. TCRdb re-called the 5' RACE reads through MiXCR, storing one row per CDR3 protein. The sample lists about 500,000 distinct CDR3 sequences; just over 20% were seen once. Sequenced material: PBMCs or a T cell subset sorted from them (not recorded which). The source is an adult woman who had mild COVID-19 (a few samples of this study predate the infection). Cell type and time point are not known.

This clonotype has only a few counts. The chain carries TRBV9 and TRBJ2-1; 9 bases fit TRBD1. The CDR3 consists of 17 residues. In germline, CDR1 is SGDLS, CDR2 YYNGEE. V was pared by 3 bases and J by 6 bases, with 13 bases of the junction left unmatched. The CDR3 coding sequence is TGTGCCAGCAGCGACCCTATCGGACAGGGGACGGGCAATGAGCAGTTCTTC. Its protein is CASSDPIGQGTGNEQFF.

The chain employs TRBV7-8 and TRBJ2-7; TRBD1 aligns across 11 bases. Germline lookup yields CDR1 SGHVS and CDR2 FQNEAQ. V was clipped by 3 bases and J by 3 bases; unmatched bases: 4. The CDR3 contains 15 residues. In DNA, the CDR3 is TGTGCCAGCAGCTTCGGGACAGGGGGTAACTACGAGCAGTACTTC. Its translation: CASSFGTGGNYEQYF.

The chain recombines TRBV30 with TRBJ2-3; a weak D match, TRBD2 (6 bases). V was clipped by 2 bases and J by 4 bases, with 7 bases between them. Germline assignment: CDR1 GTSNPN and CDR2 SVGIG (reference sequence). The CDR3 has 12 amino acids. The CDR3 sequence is CAWSRRADTQYF. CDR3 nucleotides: TGTGCCTGGAGTCGGAGGGCAGATACGCAGTATTTT. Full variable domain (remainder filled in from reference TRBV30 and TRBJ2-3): SQTIHQWPATLVQPVGSPLSLECTVEGTSNPNLYWYRQAAGRGLQLLFYSVGIGQISSEVPQNLSASRPQDRQFILSSKKLLLSDSGFYLCAWSRRADTQYFGPGTRLTVL.

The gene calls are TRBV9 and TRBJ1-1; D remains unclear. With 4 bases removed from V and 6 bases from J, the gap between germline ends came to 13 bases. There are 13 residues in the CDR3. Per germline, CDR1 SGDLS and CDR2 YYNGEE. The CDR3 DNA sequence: TGTGCCAGCAGCCCTGACCTAAGGCCTGAAGCTTTCTTT. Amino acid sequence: CASSPDLRPEAFF.

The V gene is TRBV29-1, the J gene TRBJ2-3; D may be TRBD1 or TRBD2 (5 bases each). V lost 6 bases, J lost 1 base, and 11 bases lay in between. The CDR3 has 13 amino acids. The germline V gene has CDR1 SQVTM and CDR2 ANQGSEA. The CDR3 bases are TGCAGCGTCAGACTGGGGGGCACAGATACGCAGTATTTT. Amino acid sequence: CSVRLGGTDTQYF.

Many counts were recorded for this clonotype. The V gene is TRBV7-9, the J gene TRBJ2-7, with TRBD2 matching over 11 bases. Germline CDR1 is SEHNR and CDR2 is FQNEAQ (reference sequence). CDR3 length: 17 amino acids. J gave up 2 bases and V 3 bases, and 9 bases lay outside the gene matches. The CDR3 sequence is CASSLNSGRAATYEQYF. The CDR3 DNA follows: TGTGCCAGCAGCTTGAATAGCGGGAGGGCCGCTACCTACGAGCAGTACTTC.

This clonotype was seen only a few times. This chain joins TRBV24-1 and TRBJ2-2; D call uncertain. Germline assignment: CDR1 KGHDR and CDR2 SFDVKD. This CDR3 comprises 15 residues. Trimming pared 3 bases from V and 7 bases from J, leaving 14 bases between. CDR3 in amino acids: CATSDGSVDIGELFF. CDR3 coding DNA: TGTGCCACCAGTGATGGGTCAGTTGATATCGGGGAGCTGTTTTTT.

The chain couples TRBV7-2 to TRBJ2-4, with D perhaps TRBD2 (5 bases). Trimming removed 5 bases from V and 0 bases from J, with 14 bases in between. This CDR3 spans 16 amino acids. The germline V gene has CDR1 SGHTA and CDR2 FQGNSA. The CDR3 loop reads CASSPAEGLAKNIQYF. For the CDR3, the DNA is TGTGCCAGCAGCCCAGCCGAGGGTCTAGCCAAAAACATTCAGTACTTC.

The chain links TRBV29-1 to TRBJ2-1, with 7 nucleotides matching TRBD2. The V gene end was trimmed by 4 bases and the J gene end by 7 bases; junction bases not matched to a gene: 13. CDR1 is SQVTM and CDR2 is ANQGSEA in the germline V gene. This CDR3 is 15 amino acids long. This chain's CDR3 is CSVAAGASLVNEQFF. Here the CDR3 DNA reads TGCAGCGTTGCTGCGGGAGCGAGCCTGGTGAATGAGCAGTTCTTC.

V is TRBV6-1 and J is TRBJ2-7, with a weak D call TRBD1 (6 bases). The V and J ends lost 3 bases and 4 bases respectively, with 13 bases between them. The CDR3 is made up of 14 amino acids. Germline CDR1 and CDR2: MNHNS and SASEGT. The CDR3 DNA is TGTGCCAGCAGTGACGGACAGTTATGGTACGAGCAGTACTTC. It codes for CASSDGQLWYEQYF.

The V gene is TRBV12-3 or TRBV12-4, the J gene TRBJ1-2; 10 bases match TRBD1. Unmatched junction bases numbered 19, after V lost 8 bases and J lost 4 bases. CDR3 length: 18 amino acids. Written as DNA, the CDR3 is TGTGCCAGCCACCCCCTCGGGACAGGGGATTCGGTTTCCTATGGCTACACCTTC. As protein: CASHPLGTGDSVSYGYTF.

The DNA of the CDR3 is TGTGCCAGCAGCTTAGATCTCGGACCGGGCCTGAACACTGAAGCTTTCTTT. Residues: CASSLDLGPGLNTEAFF. The rearrangement joins TRBV11-2 to TRBJ1-1, with D uncertain. CDR1 and CDR2 (germline): SGHAT, FQNNGV. The CDR3 consists of 17 residues. Trimming pared 0 bases from V and 0 bases from J, leaving 14 bases between.

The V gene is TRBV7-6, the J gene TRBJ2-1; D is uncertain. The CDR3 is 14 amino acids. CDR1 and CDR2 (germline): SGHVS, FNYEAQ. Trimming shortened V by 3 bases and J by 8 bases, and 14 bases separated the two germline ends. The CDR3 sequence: CASSFQFGIDEQFF. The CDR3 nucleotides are TGTGCCAGCAGCTTCCAATTTGGTATCGATGAGCAGTTCTTC.

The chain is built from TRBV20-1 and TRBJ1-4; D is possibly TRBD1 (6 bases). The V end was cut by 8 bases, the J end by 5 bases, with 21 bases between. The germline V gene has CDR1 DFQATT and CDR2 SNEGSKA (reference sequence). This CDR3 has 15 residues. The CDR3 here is CSTFPLMDSNEKLFF. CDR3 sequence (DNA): TGCAGTACTTTTCCGCTTATGGACAGCAATGAAAAACTGTTTTTT.

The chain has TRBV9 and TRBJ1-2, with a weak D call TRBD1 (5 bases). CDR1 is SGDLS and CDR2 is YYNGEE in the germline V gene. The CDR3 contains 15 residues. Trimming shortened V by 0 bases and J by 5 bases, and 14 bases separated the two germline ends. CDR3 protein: CASSVGAGTVYGYTF. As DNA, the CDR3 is TGTGCCAGCAGCGTAGGGGCAGGGACCGTGTATGGCTACACCTTC.

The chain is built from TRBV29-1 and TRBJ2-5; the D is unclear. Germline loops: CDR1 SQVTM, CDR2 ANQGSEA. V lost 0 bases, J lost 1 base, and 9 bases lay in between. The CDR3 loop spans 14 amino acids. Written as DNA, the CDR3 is TGCAGCGTTGAAGACGGAATTTTCCAAGAGACCCAGTACTTC. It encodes CSVEDGIFQETQYF.

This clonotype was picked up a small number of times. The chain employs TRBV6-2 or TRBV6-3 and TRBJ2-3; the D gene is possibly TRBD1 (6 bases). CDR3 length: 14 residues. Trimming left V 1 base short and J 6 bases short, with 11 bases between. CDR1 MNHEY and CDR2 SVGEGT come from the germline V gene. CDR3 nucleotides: TGTGCCAGCAGTTACTGGGGGCCCGGGGATACGCAGTATTTT. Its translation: CASSYWGPGDTQYF.

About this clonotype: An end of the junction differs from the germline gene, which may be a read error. CDR3 protein: CASSLSEVGQVTF. The CDR3 DNA sequence: TGTGCCAGCAGTTTGTCCGAGGTTGGTCAGGTCACTTTC. The chain recombines TRBV12-3 or TRBV12-4 with TRBJ1-2; no definite D call. This CDR3 contains 13 residues.

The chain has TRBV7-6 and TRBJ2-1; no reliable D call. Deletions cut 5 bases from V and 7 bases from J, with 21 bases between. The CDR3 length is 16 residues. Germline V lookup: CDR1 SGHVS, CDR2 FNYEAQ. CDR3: CASSPILGHTKNEQFF. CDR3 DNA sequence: TGTGCCAGCAGCCCCATACTGGGCCACACTAAGAATGAGCAGTTCTTC.

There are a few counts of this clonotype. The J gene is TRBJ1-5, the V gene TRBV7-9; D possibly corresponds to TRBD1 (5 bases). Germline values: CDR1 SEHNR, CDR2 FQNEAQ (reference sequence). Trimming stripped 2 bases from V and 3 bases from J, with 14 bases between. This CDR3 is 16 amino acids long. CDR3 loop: CASSLQRDSINQPQHF. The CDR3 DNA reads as TGTGCCAGCAGCTTACAGCGAGACAGTATCAATCAGCCCCAGCATTTT.

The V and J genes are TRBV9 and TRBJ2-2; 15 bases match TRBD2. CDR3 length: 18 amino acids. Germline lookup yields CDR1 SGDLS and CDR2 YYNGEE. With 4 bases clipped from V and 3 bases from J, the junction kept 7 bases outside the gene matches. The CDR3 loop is CASSSRTSGGGHTGELFF. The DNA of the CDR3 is TGTGCCAGCAGCTCCCGGACTAGCGGGGGGGGCCACACCGGGGAGCTGTTTTTT. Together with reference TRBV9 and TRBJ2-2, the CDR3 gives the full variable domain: DSGVTQTPKHLITATGQRVTLRCSPRSGDLSVYWYQQSLDQGLQFLIQYYNGEERAKGNILERFSAQQFPDLHSELNLSSLELGDSALYFCASSSRTSGGGHTGELFFGEGSRLTVL.

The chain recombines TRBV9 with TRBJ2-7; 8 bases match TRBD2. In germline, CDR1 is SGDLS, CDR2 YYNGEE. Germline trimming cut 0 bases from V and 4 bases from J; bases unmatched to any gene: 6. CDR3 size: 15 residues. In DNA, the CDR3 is TGTGCCAGCAGCGTAGGGGAGACTAGCGCGTACGAGCAGTACTTC. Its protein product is CASSVGETSAYEQYF.

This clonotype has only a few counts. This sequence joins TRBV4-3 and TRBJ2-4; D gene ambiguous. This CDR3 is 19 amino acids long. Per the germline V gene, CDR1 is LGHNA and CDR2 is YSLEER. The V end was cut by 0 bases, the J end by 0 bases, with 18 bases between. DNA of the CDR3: TGCGCCAGCAGCCAAGATAACAGAGCCATATCCAGAGCCAAAAACATTCAGTACTTC. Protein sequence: CASSQDNRAISRAKNIQYF.

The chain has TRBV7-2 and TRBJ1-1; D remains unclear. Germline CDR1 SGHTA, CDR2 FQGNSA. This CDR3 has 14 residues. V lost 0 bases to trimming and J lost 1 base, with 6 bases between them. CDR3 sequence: CASSLASRNTEAFF. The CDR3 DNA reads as TGTGCCAGCAGCTTAGCGAGCCGGAACACTGAAGCTTTCTTT.

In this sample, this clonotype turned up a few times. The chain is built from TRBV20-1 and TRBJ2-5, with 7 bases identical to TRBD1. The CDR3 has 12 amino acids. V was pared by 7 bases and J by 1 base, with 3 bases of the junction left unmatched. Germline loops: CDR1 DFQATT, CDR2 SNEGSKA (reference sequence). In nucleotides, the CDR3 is TGCAGTGGCAGACAGGGCCAAGAGACCCAGTACTTC. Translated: CSGRQGQETQYF.

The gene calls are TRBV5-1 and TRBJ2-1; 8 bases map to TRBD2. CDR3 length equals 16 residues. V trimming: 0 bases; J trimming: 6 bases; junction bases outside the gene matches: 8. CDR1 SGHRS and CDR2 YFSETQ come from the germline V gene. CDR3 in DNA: TGCGCCAGCAGCTTGGTCCGGCTAGCGGGTTCCAATGAGCAGTTCTTC. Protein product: CASSLVRLAGSNEQFF.

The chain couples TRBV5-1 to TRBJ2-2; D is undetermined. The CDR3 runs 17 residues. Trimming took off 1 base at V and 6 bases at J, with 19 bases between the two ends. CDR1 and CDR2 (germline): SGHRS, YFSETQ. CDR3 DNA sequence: TGCGCCAGCAGCTTGACTACCTTAAGAGGATTCGCCGGGGAGCTGTTTTTT. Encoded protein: CASSLTTLRGFAGELFF.